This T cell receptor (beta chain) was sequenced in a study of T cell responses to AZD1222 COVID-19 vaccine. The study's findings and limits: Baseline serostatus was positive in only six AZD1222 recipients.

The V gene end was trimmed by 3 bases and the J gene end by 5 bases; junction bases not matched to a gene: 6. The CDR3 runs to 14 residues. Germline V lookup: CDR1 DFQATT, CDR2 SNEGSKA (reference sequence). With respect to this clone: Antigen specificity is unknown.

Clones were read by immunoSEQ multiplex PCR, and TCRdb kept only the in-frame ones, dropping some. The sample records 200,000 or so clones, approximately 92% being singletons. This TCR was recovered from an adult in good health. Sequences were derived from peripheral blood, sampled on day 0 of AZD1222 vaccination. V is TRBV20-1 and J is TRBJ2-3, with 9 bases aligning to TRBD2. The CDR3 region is CSASVAGVVDTQYF. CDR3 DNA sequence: TGCAGTGCTAGTGTAGCGGGGGTGGTAGATACGCAGTATTTT.